This entry lists 20 T cell receptor beta chains sequenced from one sample in a study of blood T cells in healthy people across ages. A second PCR of about 7 to 12 cycles used a sample-barcoded 5' primer and a J-beta primer mix. TCRdb ran MiXCR on the 5' RACE reads and lists one entry per CDR3 protein. The sample contains around 650,000 distinct CDR3 sequences, about 34% of which appear only once. The sequencing input was blood. The receptors come from a woman of 80 years or more in good health.

This chain joins TRBV21-1 and TRBJ1-2; the table names TRBD1, a call not compared with the DNA. TRBV21-1 is shown as a pseudogene. The CDR3 spans 15 residues. The CDR3 DNA reads as TGTGCCAGCAGCAAAGAGAGAGACAGGATTTATGGCTACACCTTC. Translation gives CASSKERDRIYGYTF.

This clonotype has more than one count but fewer than ten. CDR3 coding DNA: TGCAGCACCAATACAGGGTTCGGCACTGAAGCTTTCTTT. Translation gives CSTNTGFGTEAFF. The J gene is TRBJ1-1, the V gene TRBV29-1; perhaps TRBD1 as D (6 bases). Between the trimmed V and J ends, which lost 8 bases and 4 bases, there was a span of 17 bases. Germline V gene lookup returns CDR1 SQVTM and CDR2 ANQGSEA. The CDR3 has 13 residues.

Remarks on this clonotype: This may stem from a read error, because a much larger clone lies one nucleotide away. The CDR3 loop reads CSALGATSEKLFF. The CDR3 region has the DNA TGCAGTGCCCTGGGTGCAACTAGTGAAAAACTGTTTTTT. J is TRBJ1-4 and V is TRBV20-1; D uncertain. Germline V gene sequence: CDR1 DFQATT, CDR2 SNEGSKA (reference sequence). The CDR3 contains 13 residues.

The chain joins TRBV10-3 to TRBJ2-1; 7 bases fit TRBD2. Trimming at V came to 7 bases and at J to 6 bases, leaving 3 bases not matched to a gene. Germline assignment: CDR1 ENHRY and CDR2 SYGVKD. The CDR3 loop spans 12 amino acids. The CDR3 DNA reads TGTGCCATCATGGGCGGGAGCAATGAGCAGTTCTTC. It encodes CAIMGGSNEQFF.

This CDR3 is CASSGARMNTEAFF. CDR3 coding DNA: TGTGCCAGCAGTGGGGCGAGGATGAACACTGAAGCTTTCTTT. The chain joins TRBV6-1 to TRBJ1-1; D ambiguous. CDR1 is MNHNS, CDR2 SASEGT, per germline. This CDR3 is built from 14 residues. V shed 4 bases and J shed 0 bases, with 9 bases lying between them.

The chain links TRBV20-1 to TRBJ2-3; no reliable D call. With 0 bases removed from V and 2 bases from J, the gap between germline ends came to 9 bases. Germline CDR1 is DFQATT and CDR2 is SNEGSKA (reference sequence). The CDR3 spans 14 residues. CDR3: CSARDLGYTDTQYF. The CDR3 DNA reads as TGCAGTGCTAGAGATCTAGGATACACAGATACGCAGTATTTT.

This clonotype was detected ten times or more. V and J are TRBV7-9 and TRBJ2-3, with D tentatively TRBD2 (6 bases). Between the trimmed V and J ends, which lost 3 bases and 1 base, there was a span of 11 bases. Per the germline V gene, CDR1 is SEHNR and CDR2 is FQNEAQ (reference sequence). The CDR3 covers 15 residues. CDR3: CASSLEGKGTDTQYF. The CDR3 DNA is TGTGCCAGCAGCTTGGAGGGGAAAGGCACAGATACGCAGTATTTT.

This clonotype was counted ten times or more. V gene TRBV3-1 combines with J gene TRBJ2-7, with 9 nucleotides matching TRBD1. V lost 6 bases and J lost 1; bases outside the gene matches: 10. The CDR3 covers 16 residues. CDR1 and CDR2 from the germline V gene are LGHDT and YNNKEL (reference sequence). The CDR3 region has the DNA TGTGCCAGCAGGACGGGACAGGGATCCCCATCCTACGAGCAGTACTTC. It codes for CASRTGQGSPSYEQYF.

The rearrangement links TRBV4-3 to TRBJ2-7; D is unresolved. V was cut by 1 base and J by 6 bases, with 13 bases left in between. The CDR3 is made up of 14 amino acids. Germline CDR1 is LGHNA and CDR2 is YSLEER. In DNA form, the CDR3 reads TGCGCCAGCAGCCAAGCACCCCGGCTTCTCGAGCAGTACTTC. Translating gives CASSQAPRLLEQYF.

This clonotype was seen ten or more times. The chain carries TRBV6-2 or TRBV6-3 and TRBJ2-7; the match to TRBD1 covers 10 bases. CDR1 is MNHEY and CDR2 is SVGEGT in the germline V gene. The CDR3 is 18 residues long. V shed 2 bases, J shed 0 bases, and the junction held 10 bases outside the gene matches. The CDR3 spells CASSYPTGQGTFSYEQYF. Written as DNA, the CDR3 is TGTGCCAGCAGTTACCCTACGGGACAGGGGACCTTCTCCTACGAGCAGTACTTC.

This clonotype showed up many times. DNA of the CDR3: TGCGCCAGCAGCTTGCGGGCCGTAGAGACCCAGTACTTC. Protein sequence: CASSLRAVETQYF. The chain recombines TRBV5-1 with TRBJ2-5, with D hard to call. Germline-derived CDR1 and CDR2 are SGHRS and YFSETQ. CDR3 length: 13 amino acids. Trimming removed 1 base at V and 4 bases at J, with 8 bases between.

Many counts were recorded for this clonotype. The J gene is TRBJ1-2, the V gene TRBV20-1; TRBD1 matches at 7 bases. The CDR3 has 13 amino acids. Germline V lookup: CDR1 DFQATT, CDR2 SNEGSKA (reference sequence). J gave up 4 bases and V 3 bases, and 5 bases lay outside the gene matches. The DNA of the CDR3 is TGCAGTGCTAGGGAGACAGGGAGCTATGGCTACACCTTC. It is translated as CSARETGSYGYTF.

Of note for this clonotype: It may be a read error: a sequence one base away is much more abundant. The chain employs TRBV6-1 and TRBJ2-4; D tentatively fits TRBD1 or TRBD2 (5 bases each). The J call may not be correct, given that the DNA end is closer to TRBJ2-7. Germline V gene data show CDR1 as MNHNS and CDR2 as SASEGT. The CDR3 totals 13 residues. CDR3 in amino acids: CASRMSGSYEQYF. CDR3 DNA sequence: TGTGCCAGCAGGATGTCAGGGAGCTACGAGCAGTACTTC.

Remarks on this clonotype: Since a much larger clone is just one base distant, this may be a read error. V and J are TRBV5-6 and TRBJ2-1; 8 nucleotides agree with TRBD1. V trimming: 0 bases; J trimming: 10 bases; junction bases outside the gene matches: 9. The CDR3 extends over 15 amino acids. The germline V gene has CDR1 SGHDT and CDR2 YYEEEE. The chain's CDR3 is CASSLGVRGRNEQFF. The CDR3 DNA reads TGTGCCAGCAGCTTGGGTGTCAGGGGGCGGAACGAGCAGTTCTTC.

The chain uses TRBV6-5 and TRBJ1-5; possibly TRBD1 for D (6 bases). The CDR3 has 15 amino acids. Per germline, CDR1 MNHEY and CDR2 SVGAGI. V lost 4 bases and J 7 bases, leaving 17 bases between the germline ends. The CDR3 is CASSSFRDKRQPQHF. The CDR3 DNA reads TGTGCCAGCAGTTCGTTCCGGGACAAACGACAGCCCCAGCATTTT.

The chain has TRBV7-9 and TRBJ2-1; either TRBD1 or TRBD2 may supply D (6 bases each). Germline V lookup: CDR1 SEHNR, CDR2 FQNEAQ (reference sequence). Trimming removed 0 bases from V and 9 bases from J, with 12 bases in between. The CDR3 contains 14 residues. The CDR3 region has the DNA TGTGCCAGCAGCTTAGCGCACGGGGGCGGTGAGCAGTTCTTC. This sequence encodes CASSLAHGGGEQFF.

This clonotype was observed a single time. This chain joins TRBV18 and TRBJ1-3; 9 bases fit TRBD1. This CDR3 has 16 amino acids. The junction had 10 bases not matched to a gene; V was cut back by 6 bases and J by 4 bases. Germline V lookup: CDR1 KGHSH, CDR2 LQKENI. The CDR3 DNA sequence: TGTGCCAGCTCGCTCGTACAGGGGGCGAACGGAAACACCATATATTTT. Translating it yields CASSLVQGANGNTIYF.

About this clonotype itself: Germline and junction disagree at one end, which may indicate a read error. The V and J genes are TRBV19 and TRBJ2-5; D call uncertain. Germline V gives CDR1 LNHDA, CDR2 SQIVND (reference sequence). The CDR3 runs to 13 residues. The CDR3 nucleotides are TGTGCCGGTAGTACCCAAGACCAAGAGACCCAGTACTTC. Translation gives CAGSTQDQETQYF.

Worth noting for this clonotype: One junction end does not reproduce the germline sequence, and a read error may be involved. The chain couples TRBV29-1 to TRBJ2-3; TRBD2 aligns across 8 bases. Germline CDR1 is SQVTM and CDR2 is ANQGSEA. CDR3 length: 16 amino acids. The CDR3 region is CGVGVLAASNTDTQYF. The CDR3 DNA reads TGCGGCGTTGGGGTACTAGCGGCGTCGAACACAGATACGCAGTATTTT.

The rearrangement uses TRBV7-2 and TRBJ1-2; 7 bases agree with TRBD1. Germline CDR1 is SGHTA and CDR2 is FQGNSA. The V gene end was trimmed by 0 bases and the J gene end by 4 bases; junction bases not matched to a gene: 8. The length of the CDR3 is 16 residues. CDR3 protein: CASSLAPGQSPYGYTF. Here the CDR3 DNA reads TGTGCCAGCAGCTTAGCGCCGGGACAGAGTCCCTATGGCTACACCTTC.